A single sample gave rise to the 8 T cell receptor beta chains below, sequenced in a study of shared clonotypes between healthy human individuals. TCRdb's table, derived via immunoSEQ multiplex PCR, lists solely in-frame clones and lacks some. The data hold 2 million to 2.5 million clones, with approximately 95% observed a single time. The sequenced material came from naive CD4+ T cells sorted from blood. Noted subset: CD45RA+ positively selected. Receptor source: a man younger than 30 in good health.

The gene calls are TRBV30 and TRBJ2-5; 14 nucleotides align to TRBD2. CDR1 and CDR2 (germline): GTSNPN, SVGIG (reference sequence). The ends lost 4 bases at V and 2 bases at J; junction bases unmatched: 9. This CDR3 has 17 residues. The CDR3 DNA is TGTGCCTGGAATTTCGGGACTAGCGGGAGCTGGCAAGAGACCCAGTACTTC. It encodes CAWNFGTSGSWQETQYF.

Notes on this clone: This same CDR3 is encoded by further DNA sequences in the sample. V and J are TRBV5-1 and TRBJ2-2, with D possibly being TRBD1 (6 bases). Germline loops: CDR1 SGHRS, CDR2 YFSETQ. Trimming took off 4 bases at V and 1 base at J, with 8 bases between the two ends. This CDR3 contains 14 residues. The CDR3 is CASSPTGNTGELFF. In nucleotides, the CDR3 is TGCGCCAGCAGCCCGACAGGGAACACCGGGGAGCTGTTTTTT.

The chain links TRBV30 to TRBJ1-5, with 8 bases aligning to TRBD1. This CDR3 has 15 amino acids. In germline, CDR1 is GTSNPN, CDR2 SVGIG (reference sequence). Unmatched junction bases numbered 7, after V lost 4 bases and J lost 2 bases. The CDR3 nucleotides read TGTGCCTGGAACCAGGGGGCGCGAGGCAATCAGCCCCAGCATTTT. Its translation is CAWNQGARGNQPQHF.

The chain couples TRBV7-8 to TRBJ2-2, with 10 bases lining up with TRBD2. The CDR3 runs 17 residues. V was pared by 1 base and J by 1 base, with 3 bases of the junction left unmatched. Germline V gives CDR1 SGHVS, CDR2 FQNEAQ. In DNA, the CDR3 is TGTGCCAGCAGCTTAGTGATAGCGGGAGGGAACACCGGGGAGCTGTTTTTT. Translating gives CASSLVIAGGNTGELFF.

This clone was counted between two and nine times. The genes are TRBV25-1 and TRBJ1-2; no clear D. The CDR3 extends over 14 amino acids. Trimming removed 8 bases from V and 1 base from J, with 14 bases in between. CDR1 is MGHDK, CDR2 SYGVNS, per germline. This CDR3 is CASGEWEYNYGYTF. CDR3 DNA sequence: TGTGCCAGCGGGGAGTGGGAGTATAACTATGGCTACACCTTC.

V gene TRBV4-1 combines with J gene TRBJ1-2; D possibly corresponds to TRBD1 (5 bases). V gave up 8 bases and J gave up 2 bases, with 15 bases separating them. CDR3 length equals 14 residues. CDR1 and CDR2 from the germline V gene are MGHRA and YSYEKL. The CDR3: CASHTGRTNYGYTF. The CDR3 DNA is TGCGCCAGCCATACGGGACGGACGAACTATGGCTACACCTTC.

The chain links TRBV10-3 to TRBJ2-3; TRBD2 aligns across 9 bases. The germline gives CDR1 ENHRY, CDR2 SYGVKD. V lost 10 bases to trimming and J lost 3 bases; unmatched junction nucleotides: 8. The CDR3 is 14 residues long. CDR3 nucleotide sequence: TGTGCCACCAAGCGGGAGGAAGCGACAGATACGCAGTATTTT. Protein product: CATKREEATDTQYF.

The chain carries TRBV7-9 and TRBJ2-1, with D unresolved. CDR3 length: 13 amino acids. V was shortened by 2 bases and J by 3 bases, with 5 bases between the two germline ends. In germline, CDR1 is SEHNR, CDR2 FQNEAQ (reference sequence). CDR3 DNA sequence: TGTGCCAGCAGCTTATACAGCTACAATGAGCAGTTCTTC. It translates to CASSLYSYNEQFF.